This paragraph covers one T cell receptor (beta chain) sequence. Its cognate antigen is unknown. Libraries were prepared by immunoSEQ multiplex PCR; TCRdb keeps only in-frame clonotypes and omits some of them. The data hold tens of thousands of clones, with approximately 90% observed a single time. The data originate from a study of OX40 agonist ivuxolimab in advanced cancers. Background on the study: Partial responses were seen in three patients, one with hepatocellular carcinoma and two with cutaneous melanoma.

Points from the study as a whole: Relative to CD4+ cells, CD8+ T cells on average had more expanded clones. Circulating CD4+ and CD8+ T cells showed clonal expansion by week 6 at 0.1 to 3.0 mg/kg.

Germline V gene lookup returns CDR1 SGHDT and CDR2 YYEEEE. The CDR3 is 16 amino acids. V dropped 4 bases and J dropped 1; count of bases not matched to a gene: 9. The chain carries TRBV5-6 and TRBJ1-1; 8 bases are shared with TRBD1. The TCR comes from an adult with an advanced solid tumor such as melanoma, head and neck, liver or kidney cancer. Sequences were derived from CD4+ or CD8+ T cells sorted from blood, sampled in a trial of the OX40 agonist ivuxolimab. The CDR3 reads CASSPRRGQGNTEAFF. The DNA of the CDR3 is TGTGCCAGCAGCCCTCGGAGAGGACAGGGGAACACTGAAGCTTTCTTT.